Below, one TCR beta chain is given with its context. This sample was included in a study of blood T cell repertoires in COVID-19. Background on the study: Sources were T cells, B-cell-depleted T cells, or PBMCs; the material itself was cDNA or gDNA.

Authors' methods: Reference gene primer amplification in the assay estimated nucleated cell counts. Sequencing used immunoSEQ multiplex PCR; TCRdb keeps in-frame clones, though not all of them. The V and J calls and clone size were taken over from that table, and D and trimming were inferred from the DNA. Found here are about 180,000 clones, 88% of them singletons; the top ten hold 9%. Living in 25 or so US areas, the participants were between roughly 18 and 90 years of age. This CDR3 comprises 13 residues. CDR1 and CDR2 from the germline V gene are SGHRS and YFSETQ. Trimming took 5 bases from V and 8 from J, leaving 11 bases between them.

The chain carries TRBV5-1 and TRBJ1-6; tentative D call: TRBD1 (5 bases). Sequencing was performed on PBMCs or T cells enriched from blood (not recorded which). This receptor was obtained from a young woman who had recovered from COVID-19. The CDR3 spells CASRGLGDSPLHF. The CDR3 DNA reads as TGCGCCAGCAGGGGGCTTGGAGATTCACCCCTCCACTTT.